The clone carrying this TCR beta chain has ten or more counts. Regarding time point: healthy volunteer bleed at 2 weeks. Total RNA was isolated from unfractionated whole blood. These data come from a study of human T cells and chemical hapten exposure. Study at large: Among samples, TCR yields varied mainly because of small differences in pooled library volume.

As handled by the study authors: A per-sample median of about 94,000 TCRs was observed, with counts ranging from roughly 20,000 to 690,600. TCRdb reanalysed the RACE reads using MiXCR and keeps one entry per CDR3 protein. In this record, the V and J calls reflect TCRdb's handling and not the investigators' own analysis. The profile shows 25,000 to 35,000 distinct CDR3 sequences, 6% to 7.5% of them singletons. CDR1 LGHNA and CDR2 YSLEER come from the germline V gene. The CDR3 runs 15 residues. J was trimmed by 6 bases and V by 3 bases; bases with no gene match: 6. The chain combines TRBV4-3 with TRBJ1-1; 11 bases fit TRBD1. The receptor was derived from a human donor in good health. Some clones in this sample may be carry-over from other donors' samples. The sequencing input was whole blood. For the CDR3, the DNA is TGCGCCAGCAGCCACAGGACAGGGGGCGCCTCTGAAGCTTTCTTT. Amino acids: CASSHRTGGASEAFF.